The 13 T cell receptor beta chains below come from one sample, sequenced in a study of cytomegalovirus exposure and HLA in healthy donors. The PCR was carried out with 60 Vbeta primers and 13 Jbeta primers. Method: immunoSEQ multiplex PCR; TCRdb's copy keeps in-frame clones and lacks some. Of under 90,000 clones listed, 75% to 85% are singletons. The material sequenced was PBMCs. The origin of the receptors is a man in his forties in good health and CMV-seronegative.

The chain employs TRBV18 and TRBJ2-7, with a possible D match to TRBD2 (6 bases). The CDR3 sequence is 15 residues long. Germline CDR1 reads KGHSH; CDR2 reads LQKENI. Deletions cut 3 bases from V and 2 bases from J, with 14 bases between. This chain's CDR3 is CASSPAAGLTYEQYF. The CDR3 DNA reads TGTGCCAGCTCACCTGCGGCGGGGTTAACCTACGAGCAGTACTTC.

This chain connects TRBV6-5 to TRBJ2-7; 7 bases fit TRBD1. This CDR3 region has 13 residues. Germline V gene data show CDR1 as MNHEY and CDR2 as SVGAGI. The V and J ends lost 4 bases and 6 bases, in that order; junction bases with no gene match: 6. This CDR3 reads CASSWEQGREQYF. CDR3 sequence (DNA): TGTGCCAGCAGTTGGGAACAGGGGCGCGAGCAGTACTTC.

This chain links TRBV7-6 with TRBJ2-7, with 11 bases lining up with TRBD1. J gave up 5 bases and V 6 bases, and 9 bases lay outside the gene matches. The CDR3 runs 15 residues. Germline V lookup: CDR1 SGHVS, CDR2 FNYEAQ. The CDR3 coding sequence is TGTGCCAGCAGTGGACAGGGGGCGGCTTCGAACGAGCAGTACTTC. Translated: CASSGQGAASNEQYF.

V gene TRBV10-3 combines with J gene TRBJ1-1; tentatively, D is TRBD1 (6 bases). Germline loops: CDR1 ENHRY, CDR2 SYGVKD. V was shortened by 7 bases and J by 1 base, with 7 bases between the two germline ends. The CDR3 length is 12 residues. The CDR3 coding sequence is TGTGCCATCACAGGGGAGAACACTGAAGCTTTCTTT. Protein product: CAITGENTEAFF.

Here the CDR3 reads CASSWRGQARYSGELFF. CDR3 bases: TGTGCCAGCAGTTGGCGAGGACAGGCCAGGTACTCCGGGGAGCTGTTTTTT. V usage is TRBV27 and J usage is TRBJ2-2; 7 bases agree with TRBD1. CDR1 is MNHEY, CDR2 SMNVEV, per germline (reference sequence). After removal of 4 bases from V and 6 bases from J, the junction contained 14 bases not matched to a gene. This CDR3 comprises 17 residues.

Details on this clone: The junction departs from germline at one end; a sequencing error may be responsible. This chain joins TRBV7-7 and TRBJ2-5, with a possible D match to TRBD2 (6 bases). There are 14 residues in the CDR3. From germline, CDR1 is SSHAT and CDR2 FNYEAQ (reference sequence). CDR3 loop: CASSVGLFQETQYF. DNA for the CDR3: TGTGCTAGCAGCGTCGGACTATTCCAAGAGACCCAGTACTTC.

The CDR3 region is CASSYTTGVGDEKLFF. CDR3 coding DNA: TGTGCCAGCAGTTACACCACAGGGGTAGGAGATGAAAAACTGTTTTTT. The chain combines TRBV6-6 with TRBJ1-4; the match to TRBD1 covers 7 bases. Germline assignment: CDR1 MNHNY and CDR2 SVGAGI (reference sequence). The CDR3 extends over 16 amino acids. V dropped 2 bases and J dropped 6; count of bases not matched to a gene: 9.

This sequence joins TRBV27 and TRBJ1-1, with 7 nucleotides matching TRBD1. Germline V gene lookup returns CDR1 MNHEY and CDR2 SMNVEV (reference sequence). The CDR3 contains 15 residues. J was trimmed by 0 bases and V by 2 bases; bases with no gene match: 3. This CDR3 is CASSLMDRMNTEAFF. For the CDR3, the DNA is TGTGCCAGCAGTTTAATGGACAGGATGAACACTGAAGCTTTCTTT.

V and J are TRBV19 and TRBJ1-3, with D perhaps matching TRBD1 (5 bases). Trimming pared 5 bases from V and 3 bases from J, leaving 11 bases between. Germline lookup yields CDR1 LNHDA and CDR2 SQIVND (reference sequence). This CDR3 region has 14 residues. CDR3 nucleotide sequence: TGTGCCAGTAGTCCAGACAGATTTGGAAACACCATATATTTT. The encoded protein is CASSPDRFGNTIYF.

The gene calls are TRBV5-4 and TRBJ2-7, with TRBD1 identical over 9 bases. V lost 6 bases, J lost 6 bases, and 13 bases stayed unmatched. The CDR3 runs 15 residues. Germline V gives CDR1 SGHNT, CDR2 YYREEE (reference sequence). CDR3 residues: CASTSGQGPRGEQYF. DNA of the CDR3: TGTGCCAGCACCTCTGGACAGGGGCCTCGTGGCGAGCAGTACTTC.

This sequence joins TRBV30 and TRBJ2-5; 8 nucleotides agree with TRBD1. Germline loops: CDR1 GTSNPN, CDR2 SVGIG (reference sequence). The CDR3 has 15 amino acids. V dropped 3 bases and J dropped 5; count of bases not matched to a gene: 11. DNA for the CDR3: TGTGCCTGGAGATCCGGACAGGGAGTTCGGGAGACCCAGTACTTC. Its protein product is CAWRSGQGVRETQYF.

The V call is TRBV7-9, the J call TRBJ1-1, with D hard to call. CDR1 and CDR2 (germline): SEHNR, FQNEAQ (reference sequence). Trimming left V 1 base short and J 0 bases short, with 9 bases between. This CDR3 comprises 15 residues. Here the CDR3 DNA reads TGTGCCAGCAGCTTAGGGCTGGGCATGAACACTGAAGCTTTCTTT. Protein: CASSLGLGMNTEAFF.

The chain employs TRBV4-2 and TRBJ1-1, with 7 bases aligning to TRBD1. CDR1 and CDR2 from the germline V gene are LGHNA and YNFKEQ. The junction had 6 bases not matched to a gene; V was cut back by 0 bases and J by 5 bases. There are 15 residues in the CDR3. The DNA for the CDR3 is TGTGCCAGCAGCCAAGACACAGGGGTGTGGACTGAAGCTTTCTTT. Its protein is CASSQDTGVWTEAFF.